This TCR beta chain emerged from a study of T-cell memory formation after mild COVID-19. Whole-study context: The TCR clusters were mostly specific to one donor. General study points: Some clones that responded turned up in pre-infection memory, which suggests that cross-reactive memory joined in. From day 15 to 85, contracting clones were balanced between CD4 and CD8, whereas later expanders leaned toward CD4+.

Researchers used 5'RACE with constant-segment primers to make TCR alpha and TCR beta cDNA libraries that carry sample barcodes and UMIs. Using its own MiXCR run on the 5' RACE reads, TCRdb lists one record per CDR3 protein. This table has hundreds of thousands of distinct CDR3 sequences, roughly 21% appearing once. Remarks on this clonotype: No antigen is known for it.

This sequence was found in an adult woman who had mild COVID-19 (a few samples of this study predate the infection). Cell type and time point are not known. The sequenced material came from PBMCs or a T cell subset sorted from them (not recorded which).

Here the CDR3 reads CASSLSAAPGPQETQYF. CDR3 coding DNA: TGTGCCAGCAGCTTATCCGCGGCCCCGGGACCTCAAGAGACCCAGTACTTC. The genes are TRBV7-2 and TRBJ2-5; perhaps D is TRBD1 or TRBD2 (5 bases each). Germline V CDR1 and CDR2: SGHTA, FQGNSA. Trimming removed 2 bases at V and 2 bases at J, with 18 bases between. This CDR3 is 17 amino acids long.